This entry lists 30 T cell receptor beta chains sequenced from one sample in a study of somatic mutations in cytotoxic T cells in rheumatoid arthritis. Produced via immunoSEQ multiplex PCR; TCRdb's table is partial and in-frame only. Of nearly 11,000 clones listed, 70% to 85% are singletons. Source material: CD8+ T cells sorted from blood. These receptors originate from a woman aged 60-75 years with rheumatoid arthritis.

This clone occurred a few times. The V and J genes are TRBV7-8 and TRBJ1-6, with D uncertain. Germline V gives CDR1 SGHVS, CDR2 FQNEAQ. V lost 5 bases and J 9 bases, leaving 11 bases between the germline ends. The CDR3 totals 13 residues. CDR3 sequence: CASSPQQSSPLHF. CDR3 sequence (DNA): TGTGCCAGCAGCCCACAACAGTCTTCACCCCTCCACTTT.

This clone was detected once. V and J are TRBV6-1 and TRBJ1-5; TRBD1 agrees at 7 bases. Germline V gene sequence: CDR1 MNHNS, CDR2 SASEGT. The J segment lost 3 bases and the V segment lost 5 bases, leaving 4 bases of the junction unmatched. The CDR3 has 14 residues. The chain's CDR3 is CASSPDRHNQPQHF. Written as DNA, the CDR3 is TGTGCCAGCAGTCCGGACAGGCACAATCAGCCCCAGCATTTT.

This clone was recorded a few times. CDR3 coding DNA: TGCAGCGTTGAAAGGGTAGCGAGTAAAGGGGGAGAGCAGTTCTTC. Translating it yields CSVERVASKGGEQFF. The chain uses TRBV29-1 and TRBJ2-1; a weak D match, TRBD1 (6 bases). Trimming shortened V by 2 bases and J by 10 bases, and 21 bases separated the two germline ends. Germline-derived CDR1 and CDR2 are SQVTM and ANQGSEA. CDR3 size: 15 residues.

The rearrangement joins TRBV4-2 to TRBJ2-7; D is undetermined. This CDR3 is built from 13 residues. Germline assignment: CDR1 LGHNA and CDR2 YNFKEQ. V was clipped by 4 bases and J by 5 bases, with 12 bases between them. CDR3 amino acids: CASSPRSVDEQYF. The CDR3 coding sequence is TGTGCCAGCAGCCCCCGGTCCGTCGACGAGCAGTACTTC.

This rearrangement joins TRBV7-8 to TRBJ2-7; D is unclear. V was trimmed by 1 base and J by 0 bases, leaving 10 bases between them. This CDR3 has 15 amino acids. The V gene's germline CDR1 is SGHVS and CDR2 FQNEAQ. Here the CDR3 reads CASSLGAGFSYEQYF. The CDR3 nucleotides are TGTGCCAGCAGCTTAGGAGCAGGTTTCTCCTACGAGCAGTACTTC.

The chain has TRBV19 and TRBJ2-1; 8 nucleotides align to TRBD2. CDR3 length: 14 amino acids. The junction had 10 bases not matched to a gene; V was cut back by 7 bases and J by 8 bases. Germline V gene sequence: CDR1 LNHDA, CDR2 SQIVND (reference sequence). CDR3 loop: CASKPGLGQHEQFF. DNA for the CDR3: TGTGCCAGTAAACCGGGACTAGGCCAGCATGAGCAGTTCTTC.

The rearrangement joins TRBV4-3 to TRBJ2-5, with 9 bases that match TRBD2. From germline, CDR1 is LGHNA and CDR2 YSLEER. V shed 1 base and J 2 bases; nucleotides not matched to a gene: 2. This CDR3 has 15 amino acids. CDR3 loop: CASSQGLAEQETQYF. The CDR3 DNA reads TGCGCCAGCAGCCAAGGACTAGCGGAGCAAGAGACCCAGTACTTC.

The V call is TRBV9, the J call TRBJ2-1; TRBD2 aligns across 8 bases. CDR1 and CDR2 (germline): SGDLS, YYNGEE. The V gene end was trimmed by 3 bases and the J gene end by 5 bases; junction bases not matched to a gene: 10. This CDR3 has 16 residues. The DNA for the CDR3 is TGTGCCAGCAGCGCTAGATTTAGCGGGAAAAACAATGAGCAGTTCTTC. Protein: CASSARFSGKNNEQFF.

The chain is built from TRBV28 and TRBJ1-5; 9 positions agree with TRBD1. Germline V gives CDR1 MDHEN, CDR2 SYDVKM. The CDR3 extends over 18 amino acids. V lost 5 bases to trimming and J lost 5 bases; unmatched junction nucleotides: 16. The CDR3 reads CASSPGDRVKLGDQPQHF. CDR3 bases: TGTGCCAGCAGTCCCGGGGACAGGGTAAAACTAGGGGATCAGCCCCAGCATTTT.

Written as DNA, the CDR3 is TGTGCCAGCAGGGGGGAGGGCTATGGCTACACCTTC. This gives the protein CASRGEGYGYTF. The chain is built from TRBV27 and TRBJ1-2; TRBD1 is a possible D gene (5 bases). The V and J ends lost 6 bases and 4 bases respectively, with 9 bases between them. This CDR3 region has 12 residues. Germline CDR1 is MNHEY and CDR2 is SMNVEV (reference sequence).

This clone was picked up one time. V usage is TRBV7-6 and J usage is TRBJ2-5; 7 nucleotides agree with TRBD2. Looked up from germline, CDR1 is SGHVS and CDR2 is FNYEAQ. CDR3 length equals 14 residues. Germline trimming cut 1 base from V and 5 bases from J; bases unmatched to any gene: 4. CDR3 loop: CASSLGGGMETQYF. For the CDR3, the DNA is TGTGCCAGCAGCTTAGGGGGAGGGATGGAGACCCAGTACTTC.

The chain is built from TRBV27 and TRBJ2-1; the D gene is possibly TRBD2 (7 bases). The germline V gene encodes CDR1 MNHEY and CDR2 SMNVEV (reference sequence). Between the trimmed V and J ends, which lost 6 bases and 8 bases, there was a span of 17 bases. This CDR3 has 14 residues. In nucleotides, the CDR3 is TGTGCCAGCAGCTTGGGACACCGGGGGGATGAGCAGTTCTTC. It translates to CASSLGHRGDEQFF.

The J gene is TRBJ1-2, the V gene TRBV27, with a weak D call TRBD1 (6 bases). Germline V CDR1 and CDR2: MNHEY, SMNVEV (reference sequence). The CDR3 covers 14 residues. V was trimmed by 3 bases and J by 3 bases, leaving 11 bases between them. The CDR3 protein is CASSFRGGDYGYTF. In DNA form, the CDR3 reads TGTGCCAGCAGTTTTAGGGGGGGGGACTATGGCTACACCTTC.

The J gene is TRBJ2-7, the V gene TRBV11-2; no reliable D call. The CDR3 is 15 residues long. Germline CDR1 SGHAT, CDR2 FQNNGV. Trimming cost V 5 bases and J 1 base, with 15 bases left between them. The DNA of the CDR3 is TGTGCCAGCAGCCAAAACTCGAATCTATCCTACGAGCAGTACTTC. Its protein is CASSQNSNLSYEQYF. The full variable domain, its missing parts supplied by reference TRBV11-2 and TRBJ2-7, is EAGVAQSPRYKIIEKRQSVAFWCNPISGHATLYWYQQILGQGPKLLIQFQNNGVVDDSQLPKDRFSAERLKGVDSTLKIQPAKLEDSAVYLCASSQNSNLSYEQYFGPGTRLTVT.

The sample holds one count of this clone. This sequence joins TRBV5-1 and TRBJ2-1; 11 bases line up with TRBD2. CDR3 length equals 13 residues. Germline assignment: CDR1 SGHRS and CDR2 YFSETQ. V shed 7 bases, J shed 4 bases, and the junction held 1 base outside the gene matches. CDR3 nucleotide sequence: TGCGCCAGCGGGACTAGCGGTTACAATGAGCAGTTCTTC. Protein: CASGTSGYNEQFF.

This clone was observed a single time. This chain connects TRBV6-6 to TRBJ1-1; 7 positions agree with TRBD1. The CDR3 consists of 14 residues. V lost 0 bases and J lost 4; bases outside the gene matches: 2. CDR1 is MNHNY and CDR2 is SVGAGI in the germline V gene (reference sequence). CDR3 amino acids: CASSYSDRATEAFF. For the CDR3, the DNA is TGTGCCAGCAGTTACTCAGACAGGGCCACTGAAGCTTTCTTT.

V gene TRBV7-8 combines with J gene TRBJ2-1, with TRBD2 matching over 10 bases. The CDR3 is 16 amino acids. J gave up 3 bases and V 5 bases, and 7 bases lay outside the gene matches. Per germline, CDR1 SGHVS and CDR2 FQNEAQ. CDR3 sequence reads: CASSPWASGSYNEQFF. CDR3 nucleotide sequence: TGTGCCAGCAGCCCCTGGGCTAGCGGGAGCTACAATGAGCAGTTCTTC.

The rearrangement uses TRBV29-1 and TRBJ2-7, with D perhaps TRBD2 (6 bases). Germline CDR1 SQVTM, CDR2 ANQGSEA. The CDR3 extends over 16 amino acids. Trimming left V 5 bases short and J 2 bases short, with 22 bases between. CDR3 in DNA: TGCAGCGTTACCGGGGGTAGAGGGCCGGACCCCTACGAGCAGTACTTC. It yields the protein CSVTGGRGPDPYEQYF.

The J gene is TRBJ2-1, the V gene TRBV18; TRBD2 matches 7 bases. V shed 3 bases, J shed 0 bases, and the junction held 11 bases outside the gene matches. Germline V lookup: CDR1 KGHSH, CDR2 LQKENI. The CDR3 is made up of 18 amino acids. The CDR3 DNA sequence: TGTGCCAGCTCACCGCCGGGACTAACAACCAGCTCCTACAATGAGCAGTTCTTC. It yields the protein CASSPPGLTTSSYNEQFF. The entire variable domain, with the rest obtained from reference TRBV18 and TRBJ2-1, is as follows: NAGVMQNPRHLVRRRGQEARLRCSPMKGHSHVYWYRQLPEEGLKFMVYLQKENIIDESGMPKERFSAEFPKEGPSILRIQQVVRGDSAAYFCASSPPGLTTSSYNEQFFGPGTRLTVL.

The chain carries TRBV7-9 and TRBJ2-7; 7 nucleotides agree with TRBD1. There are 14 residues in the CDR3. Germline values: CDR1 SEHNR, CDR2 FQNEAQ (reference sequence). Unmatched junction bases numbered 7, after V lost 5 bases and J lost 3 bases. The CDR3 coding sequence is TGTGCCAGCAGCGGACGACAGGGTTACTACGAGCAGTACTTC. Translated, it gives CASSGRQGYYEQYF.

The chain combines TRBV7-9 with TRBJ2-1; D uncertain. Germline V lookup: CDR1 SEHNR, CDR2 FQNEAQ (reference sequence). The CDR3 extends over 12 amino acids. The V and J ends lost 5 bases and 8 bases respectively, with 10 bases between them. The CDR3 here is CASSNLRYEQFF. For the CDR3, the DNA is TGTGCCAGCAGCAACTTGAGGTATGAGCAGTTCTTC.

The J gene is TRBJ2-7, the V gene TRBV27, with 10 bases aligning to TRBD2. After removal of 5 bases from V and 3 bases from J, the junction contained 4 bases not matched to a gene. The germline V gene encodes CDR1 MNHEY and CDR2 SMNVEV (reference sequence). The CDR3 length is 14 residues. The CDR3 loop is CASSLAGANYEQYF. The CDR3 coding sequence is TGTGCCAGCAGTCTAGCGGGGGCGAACTACGAGCAGTACTTC.

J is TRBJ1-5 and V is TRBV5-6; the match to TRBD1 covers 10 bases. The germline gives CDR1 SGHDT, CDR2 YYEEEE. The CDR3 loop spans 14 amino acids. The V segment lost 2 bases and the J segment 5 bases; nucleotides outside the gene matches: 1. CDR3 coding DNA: TGTGCCAGCAGCTTCGGGACAGGGGATCAGCCCCAGCATTTT. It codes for CASSFGTGDQPQHF.

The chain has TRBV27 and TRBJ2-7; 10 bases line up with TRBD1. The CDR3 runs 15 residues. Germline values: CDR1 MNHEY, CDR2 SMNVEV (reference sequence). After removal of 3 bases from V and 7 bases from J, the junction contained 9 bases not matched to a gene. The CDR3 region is CASSFIRDRGGEQYF. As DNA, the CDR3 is TGTGCCAGCAGTTTTATTCGGGACAGGGGTGGGGAGCAGTACTTC.

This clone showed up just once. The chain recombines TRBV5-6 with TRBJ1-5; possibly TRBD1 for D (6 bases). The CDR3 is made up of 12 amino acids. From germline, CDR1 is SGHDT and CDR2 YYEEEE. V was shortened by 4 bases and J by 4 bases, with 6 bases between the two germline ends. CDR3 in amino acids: CASSQGNQPQHF. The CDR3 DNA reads TGTGCCAGCAGCCAGGGGAATCAGCCCCAGCATTTT.

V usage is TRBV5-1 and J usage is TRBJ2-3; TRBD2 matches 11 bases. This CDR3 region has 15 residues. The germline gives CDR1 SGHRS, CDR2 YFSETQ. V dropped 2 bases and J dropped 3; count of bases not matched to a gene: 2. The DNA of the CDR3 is TGCGCCAGCAGCTTACTAGCGGGAGTAACAGATACGCAGTATTTT. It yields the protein CASSLLAGVTDTQYF.

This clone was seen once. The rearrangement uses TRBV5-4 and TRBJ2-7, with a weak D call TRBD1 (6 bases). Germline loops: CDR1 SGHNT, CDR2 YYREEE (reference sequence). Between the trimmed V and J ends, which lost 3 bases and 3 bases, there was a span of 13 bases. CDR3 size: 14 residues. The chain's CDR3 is CASSSQGQGYEQYF. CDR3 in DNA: TGTGCCAGCAGCTCCCAGGGGCAGGGCTACGAGCAGTACTTC.

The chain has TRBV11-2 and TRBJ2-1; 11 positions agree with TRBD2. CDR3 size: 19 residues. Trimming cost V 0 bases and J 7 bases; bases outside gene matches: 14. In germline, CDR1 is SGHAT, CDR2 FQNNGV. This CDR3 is CASSLDPPLLAGAGNEQFF. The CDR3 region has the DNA TGTGCCAGCAGCTTAGATCCCCCACTACTAGCGGGAGCGGGTAATGAGCAGTTCTTC.

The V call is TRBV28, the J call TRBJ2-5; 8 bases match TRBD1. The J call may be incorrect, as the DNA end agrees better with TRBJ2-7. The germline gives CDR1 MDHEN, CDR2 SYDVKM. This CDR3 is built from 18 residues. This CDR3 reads CASSFPSTGTGGTYEQYF. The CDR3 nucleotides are TGTGCCAGCAGTTTCCCCTCGACCGGGACAGGTGGGACCTACGAGCAGTACTTC.

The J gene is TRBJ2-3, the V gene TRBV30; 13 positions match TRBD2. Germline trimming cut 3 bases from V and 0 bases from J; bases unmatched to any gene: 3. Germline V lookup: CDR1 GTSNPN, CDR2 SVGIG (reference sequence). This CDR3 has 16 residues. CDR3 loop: CAWRRLAGGSTDTQYF. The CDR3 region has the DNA TGTGCCTGGAGAAGACTAGCGGGAGGAAGCACAGATACGCAGTATTTT.